The sequence of this T cell receptor (beta chain) was determined in a study of T cells in narcolepsy. Study-level background: Enrolled donors included narcolepsy type 1 or type 2 patients and healthy controls.

Study observations and caveats: Some memory CD4+ repertoires had no autoreactive clone sequences.

Assay used: immunoSEQ multiplex PCR; TCRdb lists only in-frame clones, some missing. The sample records 20,000 to 25,000 clones, 84% being singletons. J was trimmed by 9 bases and V by 8 bases; bases with no gene match: 9. Germline V gene sequence: CDR1 MDHEN, CDR2 SYDVKM. The length of the CDR3 is 13 residues. As for this clone: Its antigen is currently unknown.

What was sequenced was CD45RA- memory CD4+ T cells from PBMCs. This clonotype was obtained from a human donor with narcolepsy. This chain uses TRBV28 with TRBJ2-1; 8 bases match TRBD2. CDR3: CASSNGGASEQFF. CDR3 coding DNA: TGTGCCAGCTCGAACGGGGGGGCCAGTGAGCAGTTCTTC. Drawing the rest from reference TRBV28 and TRBJ2-1, the complete variable domain is DVKVTQSSRYLVKRTGEKVFLECVQDMDHENMFWYRQDPGLGLRLIYFSYDVKMKEKGDIPEGYSVSREKKERFSLILESASTNQTSMYLCASSNGGASEQFFGPGTRLTVL.